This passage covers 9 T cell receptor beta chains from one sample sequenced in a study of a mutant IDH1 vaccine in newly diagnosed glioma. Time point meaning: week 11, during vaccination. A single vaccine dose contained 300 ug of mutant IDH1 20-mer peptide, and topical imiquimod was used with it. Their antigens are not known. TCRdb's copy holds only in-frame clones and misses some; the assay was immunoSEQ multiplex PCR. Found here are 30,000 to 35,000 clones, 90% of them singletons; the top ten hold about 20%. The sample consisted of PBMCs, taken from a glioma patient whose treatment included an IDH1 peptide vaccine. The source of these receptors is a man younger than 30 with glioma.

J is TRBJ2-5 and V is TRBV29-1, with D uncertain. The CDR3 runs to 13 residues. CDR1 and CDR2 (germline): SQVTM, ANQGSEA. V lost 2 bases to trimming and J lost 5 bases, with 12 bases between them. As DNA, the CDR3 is TGCAGCGTTGAATCCGGACCCGGGGAGACCCAGTACTTC. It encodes CSVESGPGETQYF.

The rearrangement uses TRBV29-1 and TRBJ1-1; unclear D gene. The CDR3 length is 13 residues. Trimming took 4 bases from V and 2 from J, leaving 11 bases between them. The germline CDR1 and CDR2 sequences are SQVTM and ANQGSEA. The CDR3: CSVGAQINTEAFF. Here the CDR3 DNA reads TGCAGCGTTGGAGCACAGATAAACACTGAAGCTTTCTTT.

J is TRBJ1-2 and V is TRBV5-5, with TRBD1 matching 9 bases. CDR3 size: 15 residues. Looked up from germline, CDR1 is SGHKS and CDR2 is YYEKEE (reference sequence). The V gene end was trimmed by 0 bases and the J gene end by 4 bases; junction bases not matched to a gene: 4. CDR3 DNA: TGTGCCAGCAGCTTGGAACGGACAGGGGTCTATGGCTACACCTTC. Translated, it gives CASSLERTGVYGYTF.

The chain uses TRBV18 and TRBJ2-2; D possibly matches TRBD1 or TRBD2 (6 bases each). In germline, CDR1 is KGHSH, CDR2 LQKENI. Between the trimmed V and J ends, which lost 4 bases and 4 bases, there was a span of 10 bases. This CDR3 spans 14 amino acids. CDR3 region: CASSQGGSTGELFF. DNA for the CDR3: TGTGCCAGCTCACAGGGGGGAAGCACCGGGGAGCTGTTTTTT. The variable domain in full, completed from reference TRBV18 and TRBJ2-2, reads NAGVMQNPRHLVRRRGQEARLRCSPMKGHSHVYWYRQLPEEGLKFMVYLQKENIIDESGMPKERFSAEFPKEGPSILRIQQVVRGDSAAYFCASSQGGSTGELFFGEGSRLTVL.

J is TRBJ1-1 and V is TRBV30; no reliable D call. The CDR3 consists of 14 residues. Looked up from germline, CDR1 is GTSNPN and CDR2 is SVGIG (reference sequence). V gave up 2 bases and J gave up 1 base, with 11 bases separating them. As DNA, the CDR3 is TGTGCCTGGAGTAGTTACCCCGAGAACACTGAAGCTTTCTTT. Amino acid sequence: CAWSSYPENTEAFF.

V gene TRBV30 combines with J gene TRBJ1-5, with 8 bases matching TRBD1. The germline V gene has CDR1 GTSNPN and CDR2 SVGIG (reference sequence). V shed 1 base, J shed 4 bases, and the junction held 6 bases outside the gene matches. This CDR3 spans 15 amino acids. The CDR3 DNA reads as TGTGCCTGGAGTGGGGGACAGGCGTCTAATCAGCCCCAGCATTTT. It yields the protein CAWSGGQASNQPQHF.

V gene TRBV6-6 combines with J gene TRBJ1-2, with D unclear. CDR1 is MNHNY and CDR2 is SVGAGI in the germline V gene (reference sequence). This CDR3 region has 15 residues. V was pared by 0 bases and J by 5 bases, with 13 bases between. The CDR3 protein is CASSYSSEGAYGYTF. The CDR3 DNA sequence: TGTGCCAGCAGTTACTCGAGTGAGGGCGCGTATGGCTACACCTTC.

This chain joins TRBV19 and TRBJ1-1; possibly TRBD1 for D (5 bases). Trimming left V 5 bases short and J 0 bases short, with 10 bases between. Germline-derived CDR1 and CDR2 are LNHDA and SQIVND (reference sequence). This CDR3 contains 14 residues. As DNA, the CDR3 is TGTGCCAGTAGTCCCCTGGGGGTGAACACTGAAGCTTTCTTT. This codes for CASSPLGVNTEAFF.

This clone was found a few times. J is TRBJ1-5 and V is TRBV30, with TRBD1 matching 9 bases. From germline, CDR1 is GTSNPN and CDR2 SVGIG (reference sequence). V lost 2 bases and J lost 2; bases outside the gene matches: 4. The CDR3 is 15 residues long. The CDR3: CAWSRGTGRNQPQHF. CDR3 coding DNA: TGTGCCTGGAGTCGAGGGACAGGGCGCAATCAGCCCCAGCATTTT.